The sequence of this TCR beta chain was determined in a study of long-term antiretroviral therapy in people with HIV. Findings and caveats of the study: The study found narrower CDR3 length ranges in HIV repertoires than in controls. Data on ART adherence, viral resistance or therapy changes were unavailable. Blood, drawn from 2004 to 2017, may reflect older ART regimens.

A remark on this clone: What it binds is unknown.

CDR1 MDHEN and CDR2 SYDVKM come from the germline V gene. The germline V and J ends were trimmed by 6 bases and 4 bases, with 15 bases remaining between them. The CDR3 is made up of 14 amino acids. Sequencing used immunoSEQ v3.0 at survey level. Sequenced by immunoSEQ multiplex PCR; TCRdb stores in-frame clones only, minus some. This sample has 10,000 to 15,000 clones, with around 77% found just once. Material: unsorted PBMCs, obtained 1.3 years after starting antiretroviral therapy. The receptor was isolated from a woman aged 18-29 years with HIV. The V gene is TRBV28, the J gene TRBJ1-2; D ambiguous. The CDR3 sequence is CASRPGSSGYGYTF. The CDR3 DNA is TGTGCCAGCAGGCCAGGATCGAGCGGCTATGGCTACACCTTC.